This TCR beta chain is from a study of blood T cell repertoires in COVID-19. TCRdb's copy holds only in-frame clones and misses some; the assay was immunoSEQ multiplex PCR. The repertoire includes about 140,000 clones, more than 75% of them detected once, and 3.5% to 5% sits in the top ten. This CDR3 spans 18 amino acids. Sequenced: peripheral blood. This chain uses TRBV1 with TRBJ2-3; the DNA was not compared with TRBD2, the D call given in the table. TRBV1 is shown as a pseudogene. The TCR comes from a woman aged 80 or over with acute or convalescent COVID-19. The CDR3 sequence: CTSSQDQLSAGRADTQYF. The DNA for the CDR3 is TGCACCAGCAGCCAAGACCAACTCTCAGCGGGAAGGGCAGATACGCAGTATTTT.